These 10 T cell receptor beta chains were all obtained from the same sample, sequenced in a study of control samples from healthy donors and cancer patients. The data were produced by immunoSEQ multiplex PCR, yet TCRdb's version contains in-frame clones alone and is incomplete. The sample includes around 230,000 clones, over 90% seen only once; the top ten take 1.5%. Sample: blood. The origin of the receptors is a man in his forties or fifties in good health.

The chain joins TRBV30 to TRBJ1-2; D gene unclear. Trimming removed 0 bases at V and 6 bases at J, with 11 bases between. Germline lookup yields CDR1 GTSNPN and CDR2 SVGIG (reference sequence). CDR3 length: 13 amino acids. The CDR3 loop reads CAWSVLPGHGYTF. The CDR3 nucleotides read TGTGCCTGGAGTGTACTCCCGGGTCATGGCTACACCTTC.

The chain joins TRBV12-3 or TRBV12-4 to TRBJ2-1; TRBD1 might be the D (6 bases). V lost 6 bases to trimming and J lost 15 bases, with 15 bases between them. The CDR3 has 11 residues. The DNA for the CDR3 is TGTGCCAGCAGCCGCGGACAGTCGTCGTTCTTC. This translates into CASSRGQSSFF.

CDR3: CASSHVVGQGAGNTIYF. CDR3 coding DNA: TGCGCCAGCAGCCATGTTGTGGGACAGGGGGCAGGAAACACCATATATTTT. The chain couples TRBV4-3 to TRBJ1-3, with 12 bases that match TRBD1. The CDR3 has 17 amino acids. Trimming took 3 bases from V and 4 from J; bases not matched to a gene: 7. Germline V gene lookup returns CDR1 LGHNA and CDR2 YSLEER.

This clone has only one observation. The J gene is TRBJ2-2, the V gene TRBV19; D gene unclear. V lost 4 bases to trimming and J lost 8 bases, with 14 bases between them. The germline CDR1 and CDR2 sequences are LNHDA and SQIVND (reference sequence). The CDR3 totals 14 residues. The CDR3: CASSTPVSPGELFF. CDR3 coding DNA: TGTGCCAGTAGTACCCCCGTGTCCCCAGGGGAGCTGTTTTTT.

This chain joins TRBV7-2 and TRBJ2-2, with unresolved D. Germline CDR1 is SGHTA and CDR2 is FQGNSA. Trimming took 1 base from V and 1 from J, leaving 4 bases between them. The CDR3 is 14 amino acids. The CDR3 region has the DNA TGTGCCAGCAGCTTAGGGAAGAACACCGGGGAGCTGTTTTTT. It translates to CASSLGKNTGELFF.

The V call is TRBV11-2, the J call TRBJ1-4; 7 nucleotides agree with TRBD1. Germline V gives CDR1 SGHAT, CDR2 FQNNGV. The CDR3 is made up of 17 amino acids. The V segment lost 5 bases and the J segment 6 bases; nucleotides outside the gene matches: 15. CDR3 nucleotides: TGTGCCAGCAGCCGATCGACAGGGAGGGTCGGCGATGAAAAACTGTTTTTT. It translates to CASSRSTGRVGDEKLFF.

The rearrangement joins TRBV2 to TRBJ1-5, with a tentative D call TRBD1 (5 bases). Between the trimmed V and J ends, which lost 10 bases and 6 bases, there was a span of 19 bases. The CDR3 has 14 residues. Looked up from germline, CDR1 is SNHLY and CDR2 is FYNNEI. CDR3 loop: CATGTSGSIQPQHF. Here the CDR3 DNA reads TGTGCCACCGGGACGTCCGGAAGTATTCAGCCCCAGCATTTT.

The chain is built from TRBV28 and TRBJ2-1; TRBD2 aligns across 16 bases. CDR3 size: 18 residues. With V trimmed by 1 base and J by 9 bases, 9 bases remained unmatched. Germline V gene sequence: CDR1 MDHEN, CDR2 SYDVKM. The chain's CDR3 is CASSLSTGTSGGAGEQFF. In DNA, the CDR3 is TGTGCCAGCAGTTTATCTACCGGGACTAGCGGGGGGGCCGGTGAGCAGTTCTTC.

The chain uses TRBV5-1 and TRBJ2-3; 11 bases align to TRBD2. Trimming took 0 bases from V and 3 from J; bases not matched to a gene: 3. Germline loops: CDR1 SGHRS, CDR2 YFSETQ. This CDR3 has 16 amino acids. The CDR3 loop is CASSLAGTSGTDTQYF. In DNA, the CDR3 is TGCGCCAGCAGCTTGGCCGGGACTAGCGGTACAGATACGCAGTATTTT.

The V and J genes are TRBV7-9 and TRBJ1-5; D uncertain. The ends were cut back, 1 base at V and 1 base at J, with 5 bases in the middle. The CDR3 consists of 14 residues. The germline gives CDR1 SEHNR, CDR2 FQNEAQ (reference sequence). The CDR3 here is CASSLGRSNQPQHF. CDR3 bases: TGTGCCAGCAGCTTAGGGCGGAGCAATCAGCCCCAGCATTTT.